The rows below give T cell receptor beta chains drawn from one sample of a study of blood T cell repertoires in COVID-19. TCRdb's copy holds only in-frame clones and misses some; the assay was immunoSEQ multiplex PCR. Among roughly 240,000 clones, approximately 83% were seen once, and the ten largest hold more than 2.5%. The specimen sequenced was peripheral blood. These receptors were taken from a woman aged 30 to 39 who had recovered from COVID-19. CDR3s include the opening cysteine and the closing phenylalanine or tryptophan. A D gene is named only where the DNA matches it firmly. The size of a clone is reported for some rows only, either as once, few or many, or as a class for expanded clones.

V gene	D gene	clone size	J gene	CDR3 protein	CDR3 DNA
TRBV5-1	.	.	TRBJ1-6	CASSSGGENSPLHF	TGCGCCAGCAGCTCCGGAGGGGAGAATTCACCCCTCCACTTT
TRBV3-1/TRBV3-2	TRBD2	.	TRBJ2-7	CASSQDLGTSIYEQYF	TGTGCCAGCAGCCAAGATCTTGGGACTAGCATCTACGAGCAGTACTTC
TRBV2	TRBD1	.	TRBJ2-3	CASSGGTGHGDTQYF	TGTGCCAGCAGTGGGGGGACAGGGCACGGTGACACGCAGTATTTT
TRBV2	.	.	TRBJ1-6	CASRREVNSPLHF	TGTGCCAGCAGGAGGGAAGTCAATTCACCCCTCCACTTT
TRBV6-5	.	once	TRBJ1-4	CASSSSPGKLFF	TGTGCCAGCAGTTCATCTCCGGGAAAACTGTTTTTT
TRBV7-3	.	.	TRBJ2-2	CASSSERETGELFF	TGTGCCAGCAGCAGTGAGAGAGAAACCGGGGAGCTGTTTTTT
TRBV2	.	.	TRBJ1-2	CASSARVLSPNYGYTF	TGTGCCAGCTCGGCTCGGGTCCTTTCACCTAACTATGGCTACACCTTC
TRBV15	TRBD1	.	TRBJ1-4	CATEGDRGQGKLFF	TGTGCCACCGAAGGGGACAGGGGGCAGGGGAAACTGTTTTTT
TRBV25-1	.	.	TRBJ1-2	CASSDAGENYGYTF	TGTGCCAGCAGTGACGCAGGGGAGAACTATGGCTACACCTTC
TRBV6-1	TRBD1	.	TRBJ1-6	CASSEAGGAFPLHF	TGTGCCAGCAGTGAAGCAGGGGGCGCGTTCCCCCTCCACTTT
TRBV21-1	.	.	TRBJ1-3	CASQDRVGNTIYF	TGTGCCAGCCAGGACAGGGTCGGAAACACCATATATTTT
TRBV7-9	.	.	TRBJ2-7	CASSLATGFYEQYF	TGTGCCAGCAGCTTAGCGACAGGTTTCTACGAGCAGTACTTC
TRBV7-9	.	.	TRBJ1-6	CASSTGLNSPLHF	TGTGCCAGCAGTACAGGGCTCAATTCACCCCTCCACTTT
TRBV7-2	TRBD2	.	TRBJ2-3	CASSLGLAGGLGTQYF	TGTGCCAGCAGCTTAGGACTAGCGGGGGGGTTAGGTACGCAGTATTTT
TRBV5-6	.	.	TRBJ2-7	CASSDGQPYEQYF	TGTGCCAGCAGCGACGGACAGCCCTACGAGCAGTACTTC
TRBV7-2	TRBD1	.	TRBJ2-1	CASSLFDRVNEQFF	TGTGCCAGCAGCTTATTTGACAGGGTCAATGAGCAGTTCTTC
TRBV7-9	TRBD1	.	TRBJ1-1	CASSPRQGTWAFF	TGTGCCAGCAGCCCACGACAGGGAACGTGGGCTTTCTTT
TRBV7-2	.	.	TRBJ2-7	CASSSSLLSYEQYF	TGTGCCAGCAGCTCCTCTCTACTCTCCTACGAGCAGTACTTC
TRBV14	.	.	TRBJ2-5	CASSQDGVVGTQYF	TGTGCCAGCAGCCAAGATGGAGTGGTAGGGACCCAGTACTTC
TRBV7-6	TRBD1	.	TRBJ2-2	CASGNRGENTGELFF	TGTGCCAGCGGCAACAGGGGAGAAAACACCGGGGAGCTGTTTTTT
TRBV24-1	.	.	TRBJ2-3	CATMDSLTDTQYF	TGTGCCACCATGGACAGCCTCACAGATACGCAGTATTTT
TRBV4-2	.	.	TRBJ1-5	CASSREGSTNQPQHF	TGTGCCAGCAGCCGGGAGGGGTCAACCAATCAGCCCCAGCATTTT
TRBV5-4	TRBD2	.	TRBJ2-1	CASTLKGLAGGPSYNEQFF	TGTGCCAGCACCCTGAAGGGACTAGCGGGGGGGCCCTCCTACAATGAGCAGTTCTTC
TRBV20-1	.	.	TRBJ1-1	CSASPQNTEAFF	TGCAGTGCTAGTCCCCAGAACACTGAAGCTTTCTTT
TRBV4-2	TRBD1	.	TRBJ2-3	CASSQGTGVTDTQYF	TGTGCCAGCAGCCAAGGGACAGGAGTGACAGATACGCAGTATTTT
TRBV15	TRBD1	.	TRBJ2-7	CATSRDRGREQYF	TGTGCCACCAGCAGGGACAGGGGTCGCGAGCAGTACTTC
TRBV18	TRBD1	.	TRBJ1-2	CASSPDRDYGYTF	TGTGCCAGCTCACCCGACAGGGACTATGGCTACACCTTC
TRBV29-1	.	.	TRBJ2-5	CSVDWTKETQYF	TGCAGCGTTGACTGGACAAAAGAGACCCAGTACTTC
TRBV12-5	TRBD2	.	TRBJ2-1	CASGFPGTSLQSSYNEQFF	TGTGCTAGTGGTTTTCCCGGGACTAGCCTTCAAAGCTCCTACAATGAGCAGTTCTTC
TRBV18	TRBD2	few	TRBJ2-3	CASSPMSSGASTQYF	TGTGCCAGCTCACCAATGTCTAGCGGGGCTTCGACGCAGTATTTT
TRBV27	TRBD1	.	TRBJ2-7	CASSLRGPYEQYF	TGTGCCAGCAGTTTAAGGGGGCCCTACGAGCAGTACTTC
TRBV5-4	TRBD1	once	TRBJ1-1	CASSSPSGGIGEAFF	TGTGCCAGCAGCTCCCCCTCAGGGGGAATCGGTGAAGCTTTCTTT
TRBV7-2	.	.	TRBJ2-7	CASSLDRPRVVEQYF	TGTGCCAGCAGCTTAGATCGTCCCCGGGTTGTGGAGCAGTACTTC
TRBV11-2	TRBD1	.	TRBJ2-7	CASSLDRGYEQYF	TGTGCCAGCAGCCTAGACAGGGGCTACGAGCAGTACTTC
TRBV9	.	once	TRBJ2-7	CASSVGGQSGNEQYF	TGTGCCAGCAGCGTAGGAGGACAGTCCGGGAACGAGCAGTACTTC
TRBV6-5	.	.	TRBJ1-3	CASSPRGEGNTIYF	TGTGCCAGCAGTCCCAGGGGTGAAGGAAACACCATATATTTT
TRBV3-1/TRBV3-2	.	.	TRBJ2-6	CASSPLSGANVLTF	TGTGCCAGCAGTCCACTCTCTGGGGCCAACGTCCTGACTTTC
TRBV15	TRBD1	.	TRBJ2-2	CATSRTGDTGELFF	TGTGCCACCAGCAGGACAGGGGACACCGGGGAGCTGTTTTTT
TRBV21-1	.	.	TRBJ2-2	CASPLRDRGPTGELFF	TGTGCCAGCCCTCTCCGGGACAGGGGGCCCACCGGGGAGCTGTTTTTT
TRBV5-6	.	.	TRBJ2-7	CASSYGLEGQYF	TGTGCCAGCAGCTACGGCCTGGAGGGGCAGTACTTC
TRBV19	.	.	TRBJ1-5	CATGGFGNSNQPQHF	TGTGCCACTGGAGGGTTTGGGAATAGCAATCAGCCCCAGCATTTT
TRBV10-1	.	.	TRBJ1-5	CASSEAADQPQHF	TGCGCCAGCAGTGAGGCGGCGGATCAGCCCCAGCATTTT
TRBV3-1/TRBV3-2	.	.	TRBJ1-3	CASSRPSGSGNTIYF	TGTGCCAGCAGTCGCCCCTCGGGGTCCGGAAACACCATATATTTT
TRBV20-1	.	.	TRBJ1-2	CSARDPTGGTF	TGCAGTGCTAGAGACCCGACGGGGGGCACCTTC
TRBV9	.	.	TRBJ2-3	CASSVAGLSSDTQYF	TGTGCCAGCAGCGTAGCCGGACTAAGTTCAGATACGCAGTATTTT
TRBV6-4	TRBD1	.	TRBJ1-5	CASSDGTGLHQPQHF	TGTGCCAGCAGTGACGGGACAGGGCTTCATCAGCCCCAGCATTTT
TRBV2	.	.	TRBJ1-6	CASSGQASSYNSPLHF	TGTGCCAGCAGTGGACAGGCGAGCTCCTATAATTCACCCCTCCACTTT
TRBV6-4	.	.	TRBJ2-1	CASSEQEEGEQFF	TGTGCCAGCAGTGAACAGGAGGAGGGTGAGCAGTTCTTC
TRBV6-5	.	.	TRBJ1-6	CASSYSTSSPLHF	TGTGCCAGCAGTTACTCGACAAGTTCACCCCTCCACTTT
TRBV5-1	TRBD1	once	TRBJ2-7	CASSLDEGAREQYF	TGCGCCAGCAGCTTGGATGAGGGGGCCCGCGAGCAGTACTTC
TRBV5-1	.	.	TRBJ2-1	CASSAQPGLDYNEQFF	TGCGCCAGCAGCGCCCAACCGGGACTGGACTACAATGAGCAGTTCTTC
TRBV7-2	TRBD1	.	TRBJ1-4	CASSLGYRGHEKLFF	TGTGCCAGCAGCTTAGGGTACAGGGGTCACGAAAAACTGTTTTTT
TRBV10-3	.	.	TRBJ2-5	CAISESEHKETQYF	TGTGCCATCAGTGAGTCAGAACATAAAGAGACCCAGTACTTC
TRBV6-5	.	.	TRBJ1-1	CASRVHVNTEAFF	TGTGCCAGCAGGGTACATGTGAACACTGAAGCTTTCTTT